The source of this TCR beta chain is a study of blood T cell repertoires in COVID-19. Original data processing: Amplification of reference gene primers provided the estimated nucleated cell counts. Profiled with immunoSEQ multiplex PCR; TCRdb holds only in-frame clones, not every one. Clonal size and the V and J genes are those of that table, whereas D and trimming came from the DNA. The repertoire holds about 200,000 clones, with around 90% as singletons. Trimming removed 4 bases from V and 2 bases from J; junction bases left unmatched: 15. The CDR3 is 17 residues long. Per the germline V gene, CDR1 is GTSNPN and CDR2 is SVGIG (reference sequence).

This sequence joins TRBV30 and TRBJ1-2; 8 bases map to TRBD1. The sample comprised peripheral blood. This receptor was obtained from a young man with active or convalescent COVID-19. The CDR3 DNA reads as TGTGCCTGGAAGCCCCCGGTTCGGACAGGGAGCAACTATGGCTACACCTTC. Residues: CAWKPPVRTGSNYGYTF. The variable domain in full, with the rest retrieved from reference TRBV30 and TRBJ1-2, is SQTIHQWPATLVQPVGSPLSLECTVEGTSNPNLYWYRQAAGRGLQLLFYSVGIGQISSEVPQNLSASRPQDRQFILSSKKLLLSDSGFYLCAWKPPVRTGSNYGYTFGSGTRLTVV.